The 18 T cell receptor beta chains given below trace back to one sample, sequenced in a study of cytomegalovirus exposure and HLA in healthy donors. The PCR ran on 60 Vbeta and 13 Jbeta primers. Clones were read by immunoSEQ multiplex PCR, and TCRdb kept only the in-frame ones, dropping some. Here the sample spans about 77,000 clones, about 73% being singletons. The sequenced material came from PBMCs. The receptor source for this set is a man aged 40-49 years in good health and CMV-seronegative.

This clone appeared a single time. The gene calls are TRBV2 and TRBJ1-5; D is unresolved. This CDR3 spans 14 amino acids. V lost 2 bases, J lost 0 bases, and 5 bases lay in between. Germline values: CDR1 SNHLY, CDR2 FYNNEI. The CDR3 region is CASSETNSNQPQHF. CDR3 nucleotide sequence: TGTGCCAGCAGTGAAACTAATAGCAATCAGCCCCAGCATTTT.

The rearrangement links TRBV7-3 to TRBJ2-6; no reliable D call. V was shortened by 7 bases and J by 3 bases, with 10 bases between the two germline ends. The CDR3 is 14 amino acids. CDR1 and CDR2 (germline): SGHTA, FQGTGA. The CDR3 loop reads CASNLWSGANVLTF. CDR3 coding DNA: TGTGCCAGCAACCTGTGGAGTGGGGCCAACGTCCTGACTTTC.

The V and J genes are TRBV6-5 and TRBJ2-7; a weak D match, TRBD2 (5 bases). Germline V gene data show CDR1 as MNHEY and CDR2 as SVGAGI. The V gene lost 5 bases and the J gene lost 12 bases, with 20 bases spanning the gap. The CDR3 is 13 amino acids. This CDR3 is CASSPPKRSEWYF. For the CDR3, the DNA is TGTGCCAGCAGTCCCCCCAAGCGGAGCGAGTGGTACTTC.

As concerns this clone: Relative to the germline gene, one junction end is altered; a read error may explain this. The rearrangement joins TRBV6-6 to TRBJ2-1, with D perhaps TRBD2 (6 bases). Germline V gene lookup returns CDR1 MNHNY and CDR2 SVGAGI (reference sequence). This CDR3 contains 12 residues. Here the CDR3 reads CASSLGTAGPLF. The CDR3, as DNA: TGTGCCAGCAGCCTCGGGACTGCCGGTCCCCTCTTC.

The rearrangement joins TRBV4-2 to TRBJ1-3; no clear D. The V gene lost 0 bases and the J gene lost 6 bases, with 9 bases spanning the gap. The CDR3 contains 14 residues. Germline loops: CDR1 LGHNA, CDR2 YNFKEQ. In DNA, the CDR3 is TGTGCCAGCAGCCAAGATAGGAGGGAAAACACCATATATTTT. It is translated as CASSQDRRENTIYF.

The CDR3 sequence: CATKIGTSRTGEQYF. The CDR3 DNA follows: TGTGCCACCAAGATCGGGACTAGCAGGACGGGCGAGCAGTACTTC. The chain combines TRBV15 with TRBJ2-7; 9 bases are shared with TRBD2. The CDR3 consists of 15 residues. The trim removed 7 bases at V and 6 bases at J, leaving 13 bases unmatched. Germline CDR1 and CDR2: LNHNV and YYDKDF (reference sequence).

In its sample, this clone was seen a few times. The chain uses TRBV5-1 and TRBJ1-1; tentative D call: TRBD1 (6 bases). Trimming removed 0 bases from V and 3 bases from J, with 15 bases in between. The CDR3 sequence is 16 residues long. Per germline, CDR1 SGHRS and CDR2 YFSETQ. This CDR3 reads CASSLAVGGWDTEAFF. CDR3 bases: TGCGCCAGCAGCTTGGCCGTAGGGGGATGGGACACTGAAGCTTTCTTT. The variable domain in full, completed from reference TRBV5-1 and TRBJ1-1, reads KAGVTQTPRYLIKTRGQQVTLSCSPISGHRSVSWYQQTPGQGLQFLFEYFSETQRNKGNFPGRFSGRQFSNSRSEMNVSTLELGDSALYLCASSLAVGGWDTEAFFGQGTRLTVV.

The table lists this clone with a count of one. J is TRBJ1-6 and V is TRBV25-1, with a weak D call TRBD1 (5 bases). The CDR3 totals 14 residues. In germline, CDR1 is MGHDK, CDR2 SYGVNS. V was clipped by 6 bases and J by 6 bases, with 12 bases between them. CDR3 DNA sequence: TGTGCCAGCAGAGGCGGGACGGCTAATTCACCCCTCCACTTT. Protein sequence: CASRGGTANSPLHF.

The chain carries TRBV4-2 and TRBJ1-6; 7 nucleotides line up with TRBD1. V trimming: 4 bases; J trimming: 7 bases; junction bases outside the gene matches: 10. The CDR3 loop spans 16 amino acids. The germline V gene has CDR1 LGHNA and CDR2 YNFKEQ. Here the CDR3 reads CASSPQQTGYNSPLHF. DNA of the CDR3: TGTGCCAGCAGCCCCCAACAGACAGGGTACAATTCACCCCTCCACTTT.

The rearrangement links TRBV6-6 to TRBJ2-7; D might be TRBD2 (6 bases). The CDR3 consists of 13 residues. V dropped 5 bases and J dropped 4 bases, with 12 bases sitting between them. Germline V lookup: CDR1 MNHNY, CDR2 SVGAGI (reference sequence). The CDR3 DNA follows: TGTGCCAGCAGTGTAAGTAGCGGATACGAGCAGTACTTC. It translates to CASSVSSGYEQYF.

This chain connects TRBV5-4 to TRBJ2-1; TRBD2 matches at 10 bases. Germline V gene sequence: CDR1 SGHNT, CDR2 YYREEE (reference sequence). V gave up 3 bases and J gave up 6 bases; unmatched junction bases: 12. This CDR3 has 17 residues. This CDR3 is CASSSPGSGRAFNEQFF. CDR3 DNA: TGTGCCAGCAGCTCCCCTGGGAGCGGGAGGGCCTTCAATGAGCAGTTCTTC. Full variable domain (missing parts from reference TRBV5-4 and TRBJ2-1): ETGVTQSPTHLIKTRGQQVTLRCSSQSGHNTVSWYQQALGQGPQFIFQYYREEENGRGNFPPRFSGLQFPNYSSELNVNALELDDSALYLCASSSPGSGRAFNEQFFGPGTRLTVL.

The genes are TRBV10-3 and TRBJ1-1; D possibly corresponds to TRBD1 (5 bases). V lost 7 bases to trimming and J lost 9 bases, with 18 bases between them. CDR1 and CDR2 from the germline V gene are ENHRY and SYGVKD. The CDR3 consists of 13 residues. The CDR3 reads CAINRDGGRQAFF. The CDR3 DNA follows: TGTGCCATCAACCGGGACGGGGGTAGACAAGCTTTCTTT.

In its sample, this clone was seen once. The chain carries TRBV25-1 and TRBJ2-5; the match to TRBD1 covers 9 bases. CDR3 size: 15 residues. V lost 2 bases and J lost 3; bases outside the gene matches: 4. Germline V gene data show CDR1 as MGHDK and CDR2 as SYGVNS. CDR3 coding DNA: TGTGCCAGCAGTGAACCGGGACAGGGAAAAGAGACCCAGTACTTC. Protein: CASSEPGQGKETQYF.

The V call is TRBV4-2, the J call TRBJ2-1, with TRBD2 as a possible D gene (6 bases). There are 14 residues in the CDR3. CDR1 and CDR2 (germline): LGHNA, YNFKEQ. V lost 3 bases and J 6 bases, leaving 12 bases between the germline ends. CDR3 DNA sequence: TGTGCCAGCAGCCAGACGGGAGCTGGCAATGAGCAGTTCTTC. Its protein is CASSQTGAGNEQFF.

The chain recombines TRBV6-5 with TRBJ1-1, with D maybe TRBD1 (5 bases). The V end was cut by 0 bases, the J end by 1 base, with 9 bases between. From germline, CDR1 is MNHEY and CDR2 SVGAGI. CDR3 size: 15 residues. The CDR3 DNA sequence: TGTGCCAGCAGTTACTCGTTTCAGGGGAACACTGAAGCTTTCTTT. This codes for CASSYSFQGNTEAFF.

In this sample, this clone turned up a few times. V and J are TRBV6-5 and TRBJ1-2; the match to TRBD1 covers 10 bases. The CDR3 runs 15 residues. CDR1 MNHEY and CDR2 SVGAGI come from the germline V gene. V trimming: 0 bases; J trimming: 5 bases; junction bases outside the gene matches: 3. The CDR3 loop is CASSYSDRGSYGYTF. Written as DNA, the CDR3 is TGTGCCAGCAGTTACTCGGACAGGGGGTCTTATGGCTACACCTTC.

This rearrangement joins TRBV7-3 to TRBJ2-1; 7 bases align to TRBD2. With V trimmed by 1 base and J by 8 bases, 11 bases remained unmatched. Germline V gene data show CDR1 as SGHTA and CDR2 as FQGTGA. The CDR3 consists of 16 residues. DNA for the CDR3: TGTGCCAGCAGCTTAAGGGGGAGGGCCCTCGGAGATGAGCAGTTCTTC. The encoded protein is CASSLRGRALGDEQFF.

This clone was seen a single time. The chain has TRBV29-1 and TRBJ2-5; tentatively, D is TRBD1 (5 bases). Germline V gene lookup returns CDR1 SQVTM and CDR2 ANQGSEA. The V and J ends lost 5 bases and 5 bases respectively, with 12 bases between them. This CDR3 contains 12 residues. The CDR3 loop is CSVCPDSETQYF. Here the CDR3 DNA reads TGCAGCGTTTGCCCCGACAGCGAGACCCAGTACTTC.